This TCR beta chain was identified during a study of STAT3 mutations in large granular lymphocyte leukemia. About the study: Among longitudinally sequenced T-LGLL patients, roughly half had canonical activating STAT3 mutations detected. Immunosuppressive therapy was given to more than half of T-LGLL patients.

Notes on the study in general: In T-cell large granular lymphocyte leukemia, about half of patients showed multiple immunodominant subclonotypes. In some patients, a small highly pathogenic clone possibly went undetected.

The CDR3 is 16 residues long. Germline assignment: CDR1 SEHNR and CDR2 FQNEAQ (reference sequence). J was trimmed by 6 bases and V by 0 bases; bases with no gene match: 5. Comment on this clone: Its antigen remains unidentified.

TCRdb's copy holds only in-frame clones and misses some; the assay was immunoSEQ multiplex PCR. The sample holds tens of thousands of clones, 94% seen once. Sequenced input: peripheral blood mononuclear cells. V usage is TRBV7-9 and J usage is TRBJ1-6, with 7 bases fitting TRBD1. The sequence derives from a man aged 35 to 55 with T-cell large granular lymphocyte leukemia. Some clones in this sample may be carry-over from other donors' samples. The DNA for the CDR3 is TGTGCCAGCAGCTTAGCAGGGGGCGAAAGTAATTCACCCCTCCACTTT. Residues: CASSLAGGESNSPLHF. Full variable domain (missing parts from reference TRBV7-9 and TRBJ1-6): DTGVSQNPRHKITKRGQNVTFRCDPISEHNRLYWYRQTLGQGPEFLTYFQNEAQLEKSRLLSDRFSAERPKGSFSTLEIQRTEQGDSAMYLCASSLAGGESNSPLHFGNGTRLTVT.